This TCR beta chain was retrieved from a study of blood T cell repertoires in COVID-19. The method was immunoSEQ multiplex PCR; TCRdb's version includes in-frame clones alone and lacks a portion of them. The table lists just under 30,000 clones, 80% to 90% of them singletons, with around 9.9% in the top ten. The sequencing input was peripheral blood. The sequence was collected from a human donor in a cohort sampled during active COVID-19.

CDR3 sequence reads: CAIGTGGRGTEAFF. The CDR3 DNA reads as TGTGCCATCGGTACAGGGGGCAGGGGCACTGAAGCTTTCTTT. V and J are TRBV10-3 and TRBJ1-1, with 9 bases aligning to TRBD1. The CDR3 has 14 residues. After removal of 8 bases from V and 4 bases from J, the junction contained 8 bases not matched to a gene. Per germline, CDR1 ENHRY and CDR2 SYGVKD.